This T cell receptor beta chain stems from a study of blood T cells in healthy people across ages. General study findings and limits: The fall in TCR beta diversity per million T cells was roughly linear with age. Long-lived donors carried more naive CD4+ cells and greater diversity than aged donors.

Primers used in a second PCR of roughly 6 to 11 cycles were a sample-barcoded 5' primer and a J-beta primer mix. Each CDR3 protein is one row after TCRdb ran MiXCR on the 5' RACE reads. The data show 450,000 to 650,000 distinct CDR3 sequences, 20% to 30% seen once. There are many counts of this clonotype. Its antigen is unidentified. The trim removed 1 base at V and 5 bases at J, leaving 11 bases unmatched. This CDR3 contains 16 residues. Germline assignment: CDR1 SQVTM and CDR2 ANQGSEA. These data also formed part of another study, on T cells of mothers and their children. That report adds: Several million TCR beta reads per child versus over 9 million per mother.

This rearrangement joins TRBV29-1 to TRBJ2-5; TRBD2 agrees at 9 bases. The material sequenced was blood. The TCR comes from a boy between 10 and 17 years old in good health. The CDR3 DNA reads TGCAGCGTTGAAGGATTCGGCGGGGGGGCCATGGAGACCCAGTACTTC. It specifies CSVEGFGGGAMETQYF.